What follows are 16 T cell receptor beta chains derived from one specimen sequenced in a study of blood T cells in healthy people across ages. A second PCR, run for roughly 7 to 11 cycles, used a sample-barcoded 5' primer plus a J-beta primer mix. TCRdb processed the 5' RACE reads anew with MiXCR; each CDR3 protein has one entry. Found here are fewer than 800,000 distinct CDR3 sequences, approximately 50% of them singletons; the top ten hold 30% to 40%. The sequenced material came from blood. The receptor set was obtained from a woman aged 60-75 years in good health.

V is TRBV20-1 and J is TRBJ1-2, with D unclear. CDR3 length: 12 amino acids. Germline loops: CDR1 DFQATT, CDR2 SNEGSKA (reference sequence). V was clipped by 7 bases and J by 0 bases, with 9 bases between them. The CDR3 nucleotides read TGCAGTGTCCAGGCCTCTAACTATGGCTACACCTTC. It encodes CSVQASNYGYTF.

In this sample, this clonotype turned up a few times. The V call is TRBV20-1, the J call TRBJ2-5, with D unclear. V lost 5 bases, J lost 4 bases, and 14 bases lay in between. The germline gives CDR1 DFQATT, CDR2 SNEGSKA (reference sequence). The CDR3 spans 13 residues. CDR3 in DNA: TGCAGTGCTGCCCGGTCCCTGGGAGAGACCCAGTACTTC. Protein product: CSAARSLGETQYF.

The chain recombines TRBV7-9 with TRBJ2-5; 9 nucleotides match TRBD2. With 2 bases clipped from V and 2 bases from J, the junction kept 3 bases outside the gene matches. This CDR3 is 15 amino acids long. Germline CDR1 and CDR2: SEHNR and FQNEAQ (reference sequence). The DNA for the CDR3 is TGTGCCAGCAGCTTAAAGACTAGCGGACAAGAGACCCAGTACTTC. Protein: CASSLKTSGQETQYF.

The CDR3 region has the DNA TGCAGTGCTCCGTGGGGACACGAAAAACTGTTTTTT. Amino acids: CSAPWGHEKLFF. The V call is TRBV20-1, the J call TRBJ1-4; tentatively, D is TRBD1 (6 bases). The CDR3 loop spans 12 amino acids. Trimming removed 5 bases from V and 8 bases from J, with 12 bases in between. Germline loops: CDR1 DFQATT, CDR2 SNEGSKA (reference sequence).

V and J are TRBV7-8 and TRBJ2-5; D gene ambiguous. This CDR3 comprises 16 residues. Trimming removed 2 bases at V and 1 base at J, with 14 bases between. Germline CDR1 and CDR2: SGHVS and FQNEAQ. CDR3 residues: CASSLSSSESQETQYF. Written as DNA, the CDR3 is TGTGCCAGCAGCTTAAGTTCATCGGAGTCCCAAGAGACCCAGTACTTC.

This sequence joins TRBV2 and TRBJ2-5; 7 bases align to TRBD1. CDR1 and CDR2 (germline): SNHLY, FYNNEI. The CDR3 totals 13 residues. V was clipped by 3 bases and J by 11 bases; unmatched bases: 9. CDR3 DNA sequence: TGTGCCAGCAGTGACAACAGGGGCGATGAGCAGTACTTC. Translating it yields CASSDNRGDEQYF. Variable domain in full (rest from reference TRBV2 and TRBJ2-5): EPEVTQTPSHQVTQMGQEVILRCVPISNHLYFYWYRQILGQKVEFLVSFYNNEISEKSEIFDDQFSVERPDGSNFTLKIRSTKLEDSAMYFCASSDNRGDEQYFGPGTRLLVL.

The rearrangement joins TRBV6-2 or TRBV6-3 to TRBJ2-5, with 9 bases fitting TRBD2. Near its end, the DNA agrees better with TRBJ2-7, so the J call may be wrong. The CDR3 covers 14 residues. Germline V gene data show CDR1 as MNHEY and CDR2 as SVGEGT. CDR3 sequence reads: CASQSAGGSYEQYF. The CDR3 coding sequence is TGTGCCAGTCAATCAGCGGGAGGATCCTACGAGCAGTACTTC.

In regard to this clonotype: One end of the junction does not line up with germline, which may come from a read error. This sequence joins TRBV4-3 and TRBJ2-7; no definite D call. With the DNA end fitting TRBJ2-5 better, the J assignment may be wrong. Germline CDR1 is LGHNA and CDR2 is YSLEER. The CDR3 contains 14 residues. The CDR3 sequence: CASNQSTHWETQYF. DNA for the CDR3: TGCGCCAGCAACCAATCGACCCACTGGGAGACCCAGTACTTC.

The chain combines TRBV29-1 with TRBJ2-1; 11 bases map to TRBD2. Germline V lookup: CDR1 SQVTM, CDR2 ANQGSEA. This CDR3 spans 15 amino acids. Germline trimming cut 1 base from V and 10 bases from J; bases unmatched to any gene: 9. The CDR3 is CSVEAALAGVGEQFF. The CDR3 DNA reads TGCAGCGTTGAAGCTGCACTAGCGGGAGTGGGGGAGCAGTTCTTC.

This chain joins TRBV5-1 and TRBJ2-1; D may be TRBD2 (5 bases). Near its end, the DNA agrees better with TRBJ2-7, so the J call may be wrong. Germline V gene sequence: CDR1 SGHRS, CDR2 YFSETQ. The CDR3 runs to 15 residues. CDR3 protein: CASAPLGSSYNEQYF. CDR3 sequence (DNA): TGCGCCAGCGCTCCTCTAGGGAGCTCCTACAATGAGCAGTACTTC.

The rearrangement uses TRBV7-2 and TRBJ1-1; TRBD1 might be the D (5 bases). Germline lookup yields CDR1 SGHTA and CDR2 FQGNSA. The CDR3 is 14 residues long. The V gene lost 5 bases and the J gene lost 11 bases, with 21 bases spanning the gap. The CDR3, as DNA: TGTACCAGCAGCCCGACCACCTGGGGGGTGGTGGCTTTCTTT. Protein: CTSSPTTWGVVAFF.

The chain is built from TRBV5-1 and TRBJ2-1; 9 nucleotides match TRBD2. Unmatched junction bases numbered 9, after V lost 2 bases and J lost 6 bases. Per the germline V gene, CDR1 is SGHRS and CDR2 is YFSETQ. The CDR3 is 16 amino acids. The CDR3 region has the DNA TGCGCCAGCAGCTTACTAGCGGGCCTCTTATCCAATGAGCAGTTCTTC. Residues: CASSLLAGLLSNEQFF.

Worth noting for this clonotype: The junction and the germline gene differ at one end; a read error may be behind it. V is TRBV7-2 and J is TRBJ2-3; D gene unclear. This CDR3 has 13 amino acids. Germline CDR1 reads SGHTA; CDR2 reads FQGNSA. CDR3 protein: CVSRTPSTDTQYF. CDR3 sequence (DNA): TGTGTCAGCAGAACCCCTAGCACAGATACGCAGTATTTT.

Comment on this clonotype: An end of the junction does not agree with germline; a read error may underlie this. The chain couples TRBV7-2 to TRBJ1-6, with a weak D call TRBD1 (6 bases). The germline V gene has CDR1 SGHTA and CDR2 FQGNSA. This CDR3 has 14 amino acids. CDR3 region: CVSSFPGAAKPLHF. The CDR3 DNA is TGTGTCAGCAGCTTCCCGGGGGCGGCGAAACCCCTCCACTTT.

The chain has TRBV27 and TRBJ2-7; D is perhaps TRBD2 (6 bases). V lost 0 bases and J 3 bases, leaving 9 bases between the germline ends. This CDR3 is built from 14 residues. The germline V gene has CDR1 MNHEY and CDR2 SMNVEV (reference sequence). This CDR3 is CASSLSPGDYEQYF. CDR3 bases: TGTGCCAGCAGTTTATCTCCGGGGGACTACGAGCAGTACTTC.

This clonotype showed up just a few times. The CDR3 spells CASRGTGLSWGYTF. The CDR3 nucleotides are TGTGCCAGCAGGGGCACAGGGCTCTCGTGGGGCTACACCTTC. V gene TRBV7-9 combines with J gene TRBJ1-2; D perhaps matches TRBD1 (6 bases). With 6 bases removed from V and 8 bases from J, the gap between germline ends came to 19 bases. Germline assignment: CDR1 SEHNR and CDR2 FQNEAQ (reference sequence). The CDR3 is made up of 14 amino acids. The full variable domain, with the rest looked up from reference TRBV7-9 and TRBJ1-2, is DTGVSQNPRHKITKRGQNVTFRCDPISEHNRLYWYRQTLGQGPEFLTYFQNEAQLEKSRLLSDRFSAERPKGSFSTLEIQRTEQGDSAMYLCASRGTGLSWGYTFGSGTRLTVV.